These 24 T cell receptor beta chains originate from one sample sequenced in a study of cytomegalovirus exposure and HLA in healthy donors. The primer mix had 60 Vbeta and 13 Jbeta primers. Assay: immunoSEQ multiplex PCR; the TCRdb copy retains only in-frame clones and omits some. The repertoire table contains over 150,000 clones. Sequences were obtained from PBMCs. All receptors come from a boy aged 5 to 17 in good health and CMV-seronegative.

This chain links TRBV7-9 with TRBJ1-1, with D maybe TRBD1 (5 bases). The CDR3 has 14 residues. Trimming took 5 bases from V and 3 from J, leaving 13 bases between them. Germline V gene data show CDR1 as SEHNR and CDR2 as FQNEAQ (reference sequence). The CDR3 here is CASSRATDHTEAFF. CDR3 coding DNA: TGTGCCAGCAGCCGTGCGACAGATCACACTGAAGCTTTCTTT. The complete variable domain, with remaining parts taken from reference TRBV7-9 and TRBJ1-1, reads DTGVSQNPRHKITKRGQNVTFRCDPISEHNRLYWYRQTLGQGPEFLTYFQNEAQLEKSRLLSDRFSAERPKGSFSTLEIQRTEQGDSAMYLCASSRATDHTEAFFGQGTRLTVV.

This chain connects TRBV10-3 to TRBJ1-1; D not resolved. The length of the CDR3 is 16 residues. V lost 4 bases, J lost 1 base, and 16 bases lay in between. Germline CDR1 reads ENHRY; CDR2 reads SYGVKD. The CDR3 sequence: CAISAPGGVGNTEAFF. The CDR3 coding sequence is TGTGCCATCAGTGCCCCAGGCGGGGTCGGGAACACTGAAGCTTTCTTT.

The gene calls are TRBV5-8 and TRBJ2-3, with D perhaps TRBD2 (7 bases). The CDR3 has 17 residues. Looked up from germline, CDR1 is SGHTS and CDR2 is YDEGEE. The V and J ends lost 3 bases and 2 bases respectively, with 19 bases between them. CDR3 sequence: CASSSGVRGPDTDTQYF. The CDR3 DNA follows: TGTGCCAGCAGCTCCGGAGTGCGGGGGCCGGACACAGATACGCAGTATTTT. Full variable domain (missing parts from reference TRBV5-8 and TRBJ2-3): EAGVTQSPTHLIKTRGQQATLRCSPISGHTSVYWYQQALGLGLQFLLWYDEGEERNRGNFPPRFSGRQFPNYSSELNVNALELEDSALYLCASSSGVRGPDTDTQYFGPGTRLTVL.

This chain links TRBV7-8 with TRBJ2-5; D remains ambiguous. The germline V gene has CDR1 SGHVS and CDR2 FQNEAQ. This CDR3 is 14 amino acids long. The V gene lost 5 bases and the J gene lost 0 bases, with 10 bases spanning the gap. Here the CDR3 DNA reads TGTGCCAGCAGCCCCGTGCGGTACCAAGAGACCCAGTACTTC. Residues: CASSPVRYQETQYF.

The chain has TRBV7-3 and TRBJ1-2; TRBD1 agrees at 9 bases. The CDR3 is 15 amino acids. The V segment lost 2 bases and the J segment 1 base; nucleotides outside the gene matches: 2. Germline CDR1 and CDR2: SGHTA and FQGTGA. CDR3 loop: CASSLGQGINYGYTF. The CDR3 DNA sequence: TGTGCCAGCAGCTTAGGACAGGGGATTAACTATGGCTACACCTTC.

V usage is TRBV5-1 and J usage is TRBJ1-2; 7 bases fit TRBD1. The V segment lost 3 bases and the J segment 8 bases; nucleotides outside the gene matches: 4. The CDR3 covers 12 residues. The germline CDR1 and CDR2 sequences are SGHRS and YFSETQ. CDR3 sequence reads: CASSSTGEGYTF. The CDR3 DNA follows: TGCGCCAGCAGCTCAACAGGGGAAGGCTACACCTTC.

This rearrangement joins TRBV6-6 to TRBJ1-1; D possibly corresponds to TRBD1 (6 bases). The CDR3 totals 14 residues. V shed 8 bases and J shed 0 bases, with 13 bases lying between them. The germline gives CDR1 MNHNY, CDR2 SVGAGI (reference sequence). CDR3 loop: CASVGHRLNTEAFF. CDR3 DNA: TGTGCCAGCGTGGGACATAGGCTGAACACTGAAGCTTTCTTT.

The chain is built from TRBV5-1 and TRBJ2-5; TRBD2 matches 11 bases. The J call may be faulty, since TRBJ2-7 better matches the DNA end. Germline V gives CDR1 SGHRS, CDR2 YFSETQ. This CDR3 has 16 amino acids. CDR3 sequence: CASSLAGGRRSYEQYF. The CDR3 DNA is TGCGCCAGCAGTCTAGCGGGGGGCCGACGCTCCTACGAGCAGTACTTC.

The V call is TRBV5-1, the J call TRBJ2-5; D is perhaps TRBD1 (6 bases). V dropped 5 bases and J dropped 1 base, with 9 bases sitting between them. Germline assignment: CDR1 SGHRS and CDR2 YFSETQ. The CDR3 runs 13 residues. This chain's CDR3 is CASSQGPQETQYF. The CDR3 bases are TGCGCCAGCAGTCAGGGGCCCCAAGAGACCCAGTACTTC. Variable domain in full (rest from reference TRBV5-1 and TRBJ2-5): KAGVTQTPRYLIKTRGQQVTLSCSPISGHRSVSWYQQTPGQGLQFLFEYFSETQRNKGNFPGRFSGRQFSNSRSEMNVSTLELGDSALYLCASSQGPQETQYFGPGTRLLVL.

About this clone itself: A junction boundary mismatches the germline segment, possibly from a read error. The chain is built from TRBV5-4 and TRBJ1-2; weak D call: TRBD1 (5 bases). From germline, CDR1 is SGHNT and CDR2 YYREEE (reference sequence). There are 14 residues in the CDR3. CDR3 region: CASSLEGLGHGYTF. As DNA, the CDR3 is TGTGCCAGCAGTTTGGAGGGGCTAGGGCATGGCTACACCTTC.

The chain recombines TRBV7-9 with TRBJ2-3, with TRBD2 matching over 8 bases. Unmatched junction bases numbered 7, after V lost 4 bases and J lost 4 bases. The length of the CDR3 is 15 residues. Per the germline V gene, CDR1 is SEHNR and CDR2 is FQNEAQ (reference sequence). The CDR3 is CASSSIAGRADTQYF. The CDR3 DNA follows: TGTGCCAGCAGCTCTATAGCGGGGAGGGCAGATACGCAGTATTTT.

The chain links TRBV7-3 to TRBJ2-6; TRBD1 matches 7 bases. Germline trimming cut 4 bases from V and 0 bases from J; bases unmatched to any gene: 0. This CDR3 spans 15 amino acids. Germline lookup yields CDR1 SGHTA and CDR2 FQGTGA. The CDR3 is CASSYRGSGANVLTF. The CDR3 bases are TGTGCCAGCAGCTACAGGGGCTCTGGGGCCAACGTCCTGACTTTC. Variable domain in full (rest from reference TRBV7-3 and TRBJ2-6): GAGVSQTPSNKVTEKGKYVELRCDPISGHTALYWYRQSLGQGPEFLIYFQGTGAADDSGLPNDRFFAVRPEGSVSTLKIQRTERGDSAVYLCASSYRGSGANVLTFGAGSRLTVL.

The chain joins TRBV29-1 to TRBJ2-5, with D possibly TRBD2 on 5 matching bases. The DNA end is more similar to TRBJ2-7, so the J call may be wrong. Germline V gene lookup returns CDR1 SQVTM and CDR2 ANQGSEA. CDR3 size: 12 residues. This CDR3 reads CSYTGIQYEQYF. CDR3 in DNA: TGCAGCTACACGGGGATTCAGTACGAGCAGTACTTC.

The V and J genes are TRBV30 and TRBJ2-1; 7 positions match TRBD2. The CDR3 sequence is 13 residues long. Losses at the gene ends were 3 bases for V and 10 bases for J; bases not matched to a gene: 9. Per germline, CDR1 GTSNPN and CDR2 SVGIG (reference sequence). The CDR3 loop reads CAWRSGVDWEQFF. The CDR3 bases are TGTGCCTGGAGGAGCGGGGTAGATTGGGAGCAGTTCTTC.

The chain uses TRBV5-6 and TRBJ1-2; no reliable D call. The CDR3 runs 12 residues. Per germline, CDR1 SGHDT and CDR2 YYEEEE. The V end was cut by 6 bases, the J end by 4 bases, with 10 bases between. The CDR3 DNA is TGTGCCAGCACCATTCGGGGCTATGGCTACACCTTC. Residues: CASTIRGYGYTF.

V and J are TRBV6-1 and TRBJ1-1, with a weak D call TRBD1 (6 bases). CDR3 length: 14 residues. The V gene's germline CDR1 is MNHNS and CDR2 SASEGT. The V and J ends lost 5 bases and 11 bases respectively, with 21 bases between them. The CDR3 DNA is TGTGCCAGCAGTCCAAGCGGGGGCCGTGAGCGTGCTTTCTTT. It is translated as CASSPSGGRERAFF.

With respect to this clone: At one end the junction does not follow the germline gene, possibly because of a read error. V is TRBV4-2 and J is TRBJ2-7; perhaps TRBD2 as D (6 bases). Germline CDR1 is LGHNA and CDR2 is YNFKEQ. The CDR3 has 14 amino acids. The CDR3: CASSHGAGSNEQYF. The CDR3 nucleotides are TGTGCCAGCAGCCATGGAGCGGGCTCCAACGAGCAGTACTTC.

The V and J genes are TRBV29-1 and TRBJ2-6; 10 nucleotides match TRBD2. The V segment lost 6 bases and the J segment 1 base; nucleotides outside the gene matches: 3. The length of the CDR3 is 15 residues. Looked up from germline, CDR1 is SQVTM and CDR2 is ANQGSEA. CDR3 sequence reads: CSVGTSASGANVLTF. The CDR3 bases are TGCAGCGTCGGGACTAGCGCGTCTGGGGCCAACGTCCTGACTTTC. Full variable domain (missing parts from reference TRBV29-1 and TRBJ2-6): SAVISQKPSRDICQRGTSLTIQCQVDSQVTMMFWYRQQPGQSLTLIATANQGSEATYESGFVIDKFPISRPNLTFSTLTVSNMSPEDSSIYLCSVGTSASGANVLTFGAGSRLTVL.

The chain is built from TRBV6-5 and TRBJ1-1; D call uncertain. The V end lost 0 bases, the J end lost 1 base, and 6 bases lay between the germline ends. Germline loops: CDR1 MNHEY, CDR2 SVGAGI. The CDR3 contains 14 residues. CDR3 loop: CASSYSAGNTEAFF. CDR3 nucleotide sequence: TGTGCCAGCAGTTACTCAGCGGGGAACACTGAAGCTTTCTTT.

The chain combines TRBV19 with TRBJ1-5, with no clear D. The CDR3 consists of 14 residues. The V end lost 5 bases, the J end lost 7 bases, and 15 bases lay between the germline ends. Germline-derived CDR1 and CDR2 are LNHDA and SQIVND (reference sequence). The CDR3 loop is CASSSAPVGQPQHF. The DNA of the CDR3 is TGTGCCAGTAGTTCGGCACCCGTGGGCCAGCCCCAGCATTTT.

This chain joins TRBV29-1 and TRBJ2-1; D uncertain. Looked up from germline, CDR1 is SQVTM and CDR2 is ANQGSEA. V lost 3 bases and J 9 bases, leaving 18 bases between the germline ends. The CDR3 extends over 14 amino acids. CDR3 nucleotide sequence: TGCAGCGTTGATGTTGGCGAGTGGCGGCGTGAGCAGTTCTTC. It yields the protein CSVDVGEWRREQFF.

The V call is TRBV6-5, the J call TRBJ2-2, with unresolved D. This CDR3 region has 14 residues. V shed 6 bases and J shed 2 bases, with 10 bases lying between them. Germline V gives CDR1 MNHEY, CDR2 SVGAGI. The CDR3, as DNA: TGTGCCAGCAGCCCCAATAGAAACACCGGGGAGCTGTTTTTT. Amino acid sequence: CASSPNRNTGELFF.

The chain uses TRBV6-1 and TRBJ2-1, with 9 bases identical to TRBD1. Per the germline V gene, CDR1 is MNHNS and CDR2 is SASEGT. CDR3 length: 16 amino acids. V gave up 2 bases and J gave up 0 bases; unmatched junction bases: 2. Here the CDR3 reads CASSERGQGSYNEQFF. The CDR3 nucleotides are TGTGCCAGCAGTGAACGGGGACAGGGCTCCTACAATGAGCAGTTCTTC.

The chain employs TRBV18 and TRBJ2-7, with no clear D. Germline assignment: CDR1 KGHSH and CDR2 LQKENI. V was shortened by 3 bases and J by 4 bases, with 4 bases between the two germline ends. CDR3 length: 11 amino acids. For the CDR3, the DNA is TGTGCCAGCTCACCCGGTTACGAGCAGTACTTC. It translates to CASSPGYEQYF.